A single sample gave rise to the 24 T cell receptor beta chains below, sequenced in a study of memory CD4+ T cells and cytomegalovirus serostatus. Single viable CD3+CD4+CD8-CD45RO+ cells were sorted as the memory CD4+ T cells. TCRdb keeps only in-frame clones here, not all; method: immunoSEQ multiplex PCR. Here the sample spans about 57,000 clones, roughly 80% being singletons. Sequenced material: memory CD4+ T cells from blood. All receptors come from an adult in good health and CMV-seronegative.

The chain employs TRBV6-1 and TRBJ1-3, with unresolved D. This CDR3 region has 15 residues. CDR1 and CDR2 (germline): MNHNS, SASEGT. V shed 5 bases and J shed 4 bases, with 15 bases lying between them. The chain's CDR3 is CASSKLQAEGNTIYF. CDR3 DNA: TGTGCCAGCAGTAAACTTCAGGCAGAAGGAAACACCATATATTTT.

The CDR3 nucleotides are TGTGCCATCAGTGCTACTAGCGGAGTTAACAATGAGCAGTTCTTC. It encodes CAISATSGVNNEQFF. The rearrangement uses TRBV10-3 and TRBJ2-1; TRBD2 matches at 8 bases. This CDR3 contains 15 residues. Germline values: CDR1 ENHRY, CDR2 SYGVKD. V lost 4 bases to trimming and J lost 5 bases; unmatched junction nucleotides: 7.

The CDR3 region is CASGALTGDQETQYF. The CDR3 nucleotides are TGTGCCAGCGGAGCCTTGACAGGGGACCAAGAGACCCAGTACTTC. The chain is built from TRBV28 and TRBJ2-5; 8 nucleotides line up with TRBD1. Losses at the gene ends were 8 bases for V and 0 bases for J; bases not matched to a gene: 8. Germline CDR1 is MDHEN and CDR2 is SYDVKM. The CDR3 extends over 15 amino acids.

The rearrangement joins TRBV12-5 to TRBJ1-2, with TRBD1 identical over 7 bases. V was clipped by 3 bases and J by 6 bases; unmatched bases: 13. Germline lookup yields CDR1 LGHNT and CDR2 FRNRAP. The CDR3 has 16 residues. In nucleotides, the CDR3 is TGTGCTAGTGGTTTTCAAATACAGGGGTTCTTAAATGGCTACACCTTC. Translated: CASGFQIQGFLNGYTF.

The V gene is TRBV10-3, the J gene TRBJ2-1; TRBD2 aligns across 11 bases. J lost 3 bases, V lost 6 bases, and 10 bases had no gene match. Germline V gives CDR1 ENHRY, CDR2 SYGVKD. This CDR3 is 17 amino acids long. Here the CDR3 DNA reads TGTGCCATCAGAGATAGCGGGGGGGCAAACCTCTACAATGAGCAGTTCTTC. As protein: CAIRDSGGANLYNEQFF.

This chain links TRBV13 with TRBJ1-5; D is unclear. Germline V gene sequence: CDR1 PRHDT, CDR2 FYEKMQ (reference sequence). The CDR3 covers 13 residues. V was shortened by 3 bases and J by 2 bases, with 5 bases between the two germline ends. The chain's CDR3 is CASSFGRNQPQHF. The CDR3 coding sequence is TGTGCCAGCAGCTTTGGACGCAATCAGCCCCAGCATTTT.

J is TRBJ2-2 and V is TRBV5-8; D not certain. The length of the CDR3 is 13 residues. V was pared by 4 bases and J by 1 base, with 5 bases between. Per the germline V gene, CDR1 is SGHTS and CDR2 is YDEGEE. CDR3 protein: CASSDWNTGELFF. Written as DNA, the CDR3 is TGTGCCAGCAGCGACTGGAACACCGGGGAGCTGTTTTTT.

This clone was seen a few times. The chain's CDR3 is CASSSRPGWDGYTF. The CDR3, as DNA: TGTGCCAGCAGTTCCCGACCGGGCTGGGATGGCTACACCTTC. V usage is TRBV27 and J usage is TRBJ1-2; D unclear. V was cut by 4 bases and J by 6 bases, with 15 bases left in between. Germline CDR1 is MNHEY and CDR2 is SMNVEV (reference sequence). This CDR3 region has 14 residues.

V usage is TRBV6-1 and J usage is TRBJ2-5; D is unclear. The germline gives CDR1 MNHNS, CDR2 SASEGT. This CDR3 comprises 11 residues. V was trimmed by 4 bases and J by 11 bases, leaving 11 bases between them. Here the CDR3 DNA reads TGTGCCAGCAGTGTTCTTTCGGAGCAGTACTTC. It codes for CASSVLSEQYF.

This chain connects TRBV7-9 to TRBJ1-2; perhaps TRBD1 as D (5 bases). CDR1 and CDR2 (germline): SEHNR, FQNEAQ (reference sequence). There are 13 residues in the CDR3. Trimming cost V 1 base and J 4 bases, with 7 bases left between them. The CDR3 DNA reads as TGTGCCAGCAGCTTAGAGGGGCGCTATGGCTACACCTTC. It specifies CASSLEGRYGYTF.

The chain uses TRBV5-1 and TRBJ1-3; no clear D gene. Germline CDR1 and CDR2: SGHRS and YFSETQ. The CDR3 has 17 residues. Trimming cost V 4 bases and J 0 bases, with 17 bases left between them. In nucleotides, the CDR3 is TGCGCCAGCAGCCGGACCGACGGAGTGAGCTCTGGAAACACCATATATTTT. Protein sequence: CASSRTDGVSSGNTIYF.

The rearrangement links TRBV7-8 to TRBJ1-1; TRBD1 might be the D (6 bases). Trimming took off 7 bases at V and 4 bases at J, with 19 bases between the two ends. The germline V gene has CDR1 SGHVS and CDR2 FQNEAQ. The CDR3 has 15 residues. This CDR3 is CASTWGSGVATEAFF. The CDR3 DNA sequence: TGTGCCAGCACCTGGGGTTCAGGGGTTGCCACTGAAGCTTTCTTT.

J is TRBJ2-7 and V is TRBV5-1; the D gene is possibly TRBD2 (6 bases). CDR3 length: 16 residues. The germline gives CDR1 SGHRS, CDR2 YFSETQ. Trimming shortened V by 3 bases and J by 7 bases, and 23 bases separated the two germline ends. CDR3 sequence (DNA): TGCGCCAGCAGCTCTCACCCCCACGGGAGAGTAGGAGAGCAGTACTTC. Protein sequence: CASSSHPHGRVGEQYF. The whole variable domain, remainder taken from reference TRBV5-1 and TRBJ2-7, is KAGVTQTPRYLIKTRGQQVTLSCSPISGHRSVSWYQQTPGQGLQFLFEYFSETQRNKGNFPGRFSGRQFSNSRSEMNVSTLELGDSALYLCASSSHPHGRVGEQYFGPGTRLTVT.

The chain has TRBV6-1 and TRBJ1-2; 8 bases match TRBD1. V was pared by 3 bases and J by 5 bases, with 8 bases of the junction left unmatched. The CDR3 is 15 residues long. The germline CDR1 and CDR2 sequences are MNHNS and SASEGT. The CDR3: CASSDSWTGRYGYTF. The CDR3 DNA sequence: TGTGCCAGCAGTGACAGTTGGACAGGGAGGTATGGCTACACCTTC.

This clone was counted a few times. CDR3 residues: CASTPLGGGRYSYGYTF. In DNA, the CDR3 is TGTGCCAGTACTCCCCTAGGGGGAGGAAGGTATAGCTATGGCTACACCTTC. The gene calls are TRBV19 and TRBJ1-2, with D maybe TRBD1 (6 bases). V lost 7 bases and J 4 bases, leaving 25 bases between the germline ends. The CDR3 consists of 17 residues. Per germline, CDR1 LNHDA and CDR2 SQIVND (reference sequence).

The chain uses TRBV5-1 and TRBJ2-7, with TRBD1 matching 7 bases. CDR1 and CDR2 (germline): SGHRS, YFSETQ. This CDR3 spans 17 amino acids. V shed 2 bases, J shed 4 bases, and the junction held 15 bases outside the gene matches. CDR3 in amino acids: CASSLNPGQLNLYEQYF. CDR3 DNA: TGCGCCAGCAGCTTAAACCCGGGACAGCTCAACTTATACGAGCAGTACTTC.

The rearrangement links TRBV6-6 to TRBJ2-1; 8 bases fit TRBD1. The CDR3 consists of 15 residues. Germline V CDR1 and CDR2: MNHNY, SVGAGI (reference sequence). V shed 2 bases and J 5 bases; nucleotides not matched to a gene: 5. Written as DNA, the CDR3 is TGTGCCAGCAGTTACCCCGGGACAGGCCACAATGAGCAGTTCTTC. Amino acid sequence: CASSYPGTGHNEQFF.

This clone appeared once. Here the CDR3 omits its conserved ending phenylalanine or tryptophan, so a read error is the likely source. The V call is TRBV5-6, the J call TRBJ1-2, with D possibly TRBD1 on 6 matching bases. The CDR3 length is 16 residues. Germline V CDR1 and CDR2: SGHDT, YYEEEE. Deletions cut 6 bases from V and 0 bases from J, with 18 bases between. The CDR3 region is CASIPGGRRTNYGYTL. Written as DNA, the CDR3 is TGTGCCAGCATCCCGGGGGGGCGGCGTACTAACTATGGCTACACCCTC.

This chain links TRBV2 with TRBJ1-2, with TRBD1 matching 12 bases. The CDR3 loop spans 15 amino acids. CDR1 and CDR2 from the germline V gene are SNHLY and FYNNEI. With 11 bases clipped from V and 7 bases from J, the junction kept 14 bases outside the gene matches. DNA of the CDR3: TGTGCCGATGTTCACTGGGGACAGGGGGCCTTTGGCTACACCTTC. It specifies CADVHWGQGAFGYTF.

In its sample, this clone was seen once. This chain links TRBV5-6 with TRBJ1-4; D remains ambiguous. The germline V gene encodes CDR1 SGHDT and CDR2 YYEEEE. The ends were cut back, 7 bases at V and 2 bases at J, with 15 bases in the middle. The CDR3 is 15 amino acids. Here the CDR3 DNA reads TGTGCCAGCTCACCCGGTGTTGCGACTAATGAAAAACTGTTTTTT. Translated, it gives CASSPGVATNEKLFF.

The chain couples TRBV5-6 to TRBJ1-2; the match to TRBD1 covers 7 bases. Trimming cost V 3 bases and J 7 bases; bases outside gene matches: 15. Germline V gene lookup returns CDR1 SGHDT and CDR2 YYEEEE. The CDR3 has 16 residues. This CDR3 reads CASSSLEGQQFFGYTF. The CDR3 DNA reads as TGTGCCAGCAGCTCCCTAGAGGGACAGCAGTTTTTTGGCTACACCTTC.

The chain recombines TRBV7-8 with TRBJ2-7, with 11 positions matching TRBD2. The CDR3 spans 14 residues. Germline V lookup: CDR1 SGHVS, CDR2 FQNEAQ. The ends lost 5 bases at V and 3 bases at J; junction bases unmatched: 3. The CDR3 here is CASSDLAGGYEQYF. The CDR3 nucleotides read TGTGCCAGCAGCGATCTAGCGGGGGGCTACGAGCAGTACTTC.

CDR3 DNA: TGTGCCGGAAGGGGGTTGGGCTCCTACAATGAGCAGTTCTTC. Amino acid sequence: CAGRGLGSYNEQFF. The chain combines TRBV7-9 with TRBJ2-1; perhaps TRBD1 as D (6 bases). Between the trimmed V and J ends, which lost 11 bases and 0 bases, there was a span of 14 bases. Looked up from germline, CDR1 is SEHNR and CDR2 is FQNEAQ (reference sequence). This CDR3 spans 14 amino acids.

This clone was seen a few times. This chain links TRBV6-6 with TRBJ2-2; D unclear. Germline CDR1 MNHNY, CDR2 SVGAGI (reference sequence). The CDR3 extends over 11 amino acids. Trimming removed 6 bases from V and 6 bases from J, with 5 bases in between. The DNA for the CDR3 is TGTGCCAGCAGAGAGGCCGGGGAGCTGTTTTTT. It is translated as CASREAGELFF.